This T cell receptor beta chain was observed in a study of CD8+ T cells in alopecia areata. Study-level information: Treated patients were dosed with oral tofacitinib, taking 5 to 10 mg twice daily. Severity scores in treated patients reflected the percentage of scalp affected.

Described treatment: oral pan-JAK inhibitor, 5-10 mg twice daily. Germline values: CDR1 MNHEY, CDR2 SMNVEV (reference sequence). J was trimmed by 1 base and V by 6 bases; bases with no gene match: 1. There are 13 residues in the CDR3. RNA, once extracted, was reverse transcribed into cDNA for use as the sequencing template. The method was immunoSEQ multiplex PCR; TCRdb's version includes in-frame clones alone and lacks a portion of them. The sample consists of fewer than 350,000 clones, roughly 64% of them appearing once. This sequence joins TRBV27 and TRBJ1-1; 8 bases are shared with TRBD1. This sequence was found in a human donor with alopecia areata. The starting material was CD4+ T cells sorted from blood, obtained at week 24, from a patient treated with tofacitinib. CDR3 in DNA: TGTGCCAGCAGGACAGGGGAGAACACTGAAGCTTTCTTT. This codes for CASRTGENTEAFF.